This record concerns one T cell receptor beta chain sequence. The entry originates in a study of cytomegalovirus exposure and HLA in healthy donors. As for the donors, each was a healthy bone marrow donor. Donors sampled were nominally healthy, though unrecorded immune exposures were likely. Per germline, CDR1 MNHEY and CDR2 SMNVEV (reference sequence). J lost 8 bases, V lost 5 bases, and 15 bases had no gene match. The CDR3 is 19 amino acids. The PCR ran on 60 Vbeta and 13 Jbeta primers. Measured with immunoSEQ multiplex PCR; TCRdb has only the in-frame clones, and not every one. The sample has 170,000 or so clones, 70% to 85% seen once; the top ten hold roughly 5%.

Sequenced material: PBMCs. The rearrangement joins TRBV27 to TRBJ2-2; 15 nucleotides agree with TRBD2. The clonotype was recovered from a man younger than 30 in good health and CMV-seronegative. The CDR3 protein is CASSLTTPGLAGGPGELFF. The DNA of the CDR3 is TGTGCCAGCAGTCTAACTACCCCGGGACTAGCGGGAGGTCCAGGGGAGCTGTTTTTT.